This TCR beta chain was obtained from a study of T cell responses to AZD1222 COVID-19 vaccine (dated by TCRdb to the early 2020s). At the level of the whole study: AZD1222 recipients with second doses at about 4 weeks or about 12 weeks were pooled, because spike-specific TCR depth and breadth did not differ between schedules. A total of more than 230 trial participants underwent TCR sequencing, of whom about 200 had received two doses of AZD1222 and roughly 26 had received two doses of the MenACWY control vaccine. Trial participants were enrolled into age subgroups of 18-55, 56-69 and 70-plus years, which contained about 150, 27 and 61 TCR-sequenced participants, respectively.

On this clone: Its antigen is unknown. No qualities accompany the bases; no much larger clone lies one base away.

Trimming costs V 6 bases and J 0 bases, and their ends lie 9 bases apart. The CDR3 starts with the cysteine, ends with the phenylalanine, and has 14 residues. Only the CDR3 part of the read is kept: 42 bases, read in frame from the first base. CDR1 MNHEY and CDR2 SVGAGI were looked up in the germline V gene. Interpreted using the paper, the time point label stands for: baseline before first vaccination. The vaccinee samples were drawn from two UK trials, COV001 and COV002, one of which was a single-blind randomized controlled phase 2/3 trial testing AZD1222 (ChAdOx1 nCoV-19) in healthy adults. Trial participant PBMC samples were collected at day 0 and day 28 after the second dose for TCRbeta chain sequencing. The full study reports these points: Only a handful of AZD1222 recipients were SARS-CoV-2 seropositive at baseline, limiting conclusions about previously exposed vaccinees. After two AZD1222 doses, spike-specific TCR breadth and depth were significantly higher than at day 0 and than in MenACWY recipients. Because no day 14 peak-response samples were available, the repertoires could be characterized only after the peak T cell response. Reportedly, close to half of the unique spike-specific TCRs recognized epitopes lying outside the regions that are mutated in the B.1.351 and B.1.1.7 variants. Participants were mostly white British, with more females than males. The authors suggested clonal diversity may have been underestimated. CD4 TCRs associated with the vaccine covered the entire spike protein, and the dominant responses were in regions 160-218 and 743-854. In the small 56-69-year group, the increase in depth fell short of significance, most likely because of low power.

The CDR3 regions of human TCRbeta chains were analyzed by immunosequencing. On the authors' methods: TCRs in the repertoires were compared against a reference library of SARS-CoV-2-specific TCRs that had been generated with the MIRA antigen-specificity platform. Breadth was defined as the fraction of unique TCRs that were SARS-CoV-2-associated. Depth was defined as the fraction of total T cells that were SARS-CoV-2-associated. Each spike-specific TCR was assigned to its reactive spike region and to a CD4 or CD8 class using the MIRA data. Log10-transformed breadth and depth values were compared by one-way ANOVA with Sidak's multiple comparisons tests. TCRdb retrieved this table from immuneACCESS and kept in-frame rearrangements only. Not all clones are present; in checked studies, unresolved V genes account for under half, and no reason is known for the remainder. The V and J calls and the clone size are those of that table, but D and trimming were determined from the DNA. The sample profile shows roughly 200,000 clones; 70% to 90% of them were found once. Approximately 8% of the sample lies in the top ten.

This receptor chain uses TRBV6-5 and TRBJ1-5, with no reliable assignment of the D segment. This specimen was peripheral blood, taken on day 0 of AZD1222 vaccination. This TCR was recovered from an adult in good health. The CDR3 protein is CASRPQYSNQPQHF. The sequenced DNA is TGTGCCAGCAGGCCGCAATATAGCAATCAGCCCCAGCATTTT.